This T cell receptor (beta chain) was captured by sequencing in a study of read filtering for tumor transcriptome and immune sequencing. CDR3 length equals 14 residues. Per the germline V gene, CDR1 is SGHTA and CDR2 is FQGNSA. This clonotype was counted at least ten times. Sequence at one end of the junction differs from germline and may be a read error. The library was built from 400 ng RNA with molecular barcoded adaptors for alpha/delta and beta/gamma chains. TCRdb used MiXCR to reprocess the reads, holding one entry per CDR3 protein. The data contain more than 70,000 distinct CDR3 sequences, about 22% of them singletons.

The source of this sequence is a donor at least 40 years old with multiple myeloma. The sample was a population of CD138-negative cells sorted from bone marrow. The chain recombines TRBV7-2 with TRBJ2-3, with 8 bases identical to TRBD2. In nucleotides, the CDR3 is TGTGCCAGCAGTTTAGCGGGGAGCACAGATACGCAGTATTTT. This sequence encodes CASSLAGSTDTQYF. The variable domain in full, with the rest retrieved from reference TRBV7-2 and TRBJ2-3, is GAGVSQSPSNKVTEKGKDVELRCDPISGHTALYWYRQSLGQGLEFLIYFQGNSAPDKSGLPSDRFSAERTGGSVSTLTIQRTQQEDSAVYLCASSLAGSTDTQYFGPGTRLTVL.